This T cell receptor (beta chain) came from a study of blood T cell repertoires in COVID-19. Study summary: Collection of acute and convalescent COVID-19 samples took place in the United States, Italy and Spain. PBMCs, B-cell-depleted T cells, or T cells provided the cDNA or gDNA that made up the material.

CDR1 is SGDLS, CDR2 YYNGEE, per germline. The CDR3 covers 12 residues. Trimming removed 5 bases at V and 6 bases at J, with 11 bases between. In the source study's methods: Reference gene primer amplification in the assay estimated nucleated cell counts. The method was immunoSEQ multiplex PCR; TCRdb's version includes in-frame clones alone and lacks a portion of them. The D gene and trimming were derived from the DNA, and the V and J assignments and clone size from that table. Of about 180,000 clones in the sample, approximately 83% were seen once. The V and J genes are TRBV9 and TRBJ1-1; maybe TRBD1 (5 bases). Sample: peripheral blood. The clonotype comes from a man aged 55 to 70 with acute or convalescent COVID-19. CDR3 amino acids: CASRGDSSEAFF. The CDR3 nucleotides are TGTGCCAGCAGGGGCGACAGCTCTGAAGCTTTCTTT.